This TCR beta chain was sequenced for a study of shared clonotypes between healthy human individuals. V lost 2 bases and J lost 3, with 14 bases in between. This CDR3 is built from 15 residues. Germline CDR1 and CDR2: SGHVS and FQNEAQ. Profiled with immunoSEQ multiplex PCR; TCRdb holds only in-frame clones, not every one. The sample yields around 640,000 clones, around 96% seen once. Cells designated naive CD8 were CD45RO-negative and were positively selected for CCR7, with terminally differentiated effector memory CD45RA+ cells excluded. The sequence derives from a woman between 25 and 40 years old in good health. Sequencing used naive CD8+ T cells sorted from blood. This chain links TRBV7-8 with TRBJ2-7, with D unclear. Written as DNA, the CDR3 is TGTGCCAGCAGCTTAAATGCTGGGCCATACTACGAGCAGTACTTC. It codes for CASSLNAGPYYEQYF.